The clone carrying this TCR beta chain was observed once. These data belong to a study of PD-L1 blockade in urothelial cancer. On the study more broadly: Male sex and bladder-origin urothelial cancer characterized about 85% of the 29 patients. Before enrollment, 0 to 3 chemotherapy regimens had been given to patients.

Produced via immunoSEQ multiplex PCR; TCRdb's table is partial and in-frame only. The sample lists roughly 100,000 clones, roughly 85% occurring once. Time point reported: peripheral blood 6 weeks after treatment start. Patients had locally advanced or metastatic urothelial carcinoma. This CDR3 comprises 15 residues. Germline CDR1 SGDLS, CDR2 YYNGEE. V lost 3 bases and J lost 1, with 8 bases in between. The sequence was obtained from a man between 70 and 80 years old with urothelial cancer. The rearrangement joins TRBV9 to TRBJ2-6; D possibly corresponds to TRBD1 (5 bases). The sequenced sample was PBMCs, obtained around atezolizumab (anti-PD-L1) treatment. CDR3 DNA sequence: TGTGCCAGCAGCGCAGGGAAGTCTGGGGCCAACGTCCTGACTTTC. Translated: CASSAGKSGANVLTF. Combining the CDR3 with reference TRBV9 and TRBJ2-6 gives the whole variable domain DSGVTQTPKHLITATGQRVTLRCSPRSGDLSVYWYQQSLDQGLQFLIQYYNGEERAKGNILERFSAQQFPDLHSELNLSSLELGDSALYFCASSAGKSGANVLTFGAGSRLTVL.